This T cell receptor beta chain was obtained from a study of neurological immune-mediated disorders (dated by TCRdb to about 2019). For context, the study as a whole: Among the 35 or so multiple sclerosis patients, relapsing-remitting MS was present in some 31 and secondary progressive MS was present in 3. Peripheral blood TCR-beta repertoires from patients with HTLV-I-associated myelopathy (HAM/TSP), patients with multiple sclerosis, and healthy controls were compared in the study using UMI-based sequencing. Alongside PBMC samples, the set of about 100 TCR-beta libraries contained longitudinal samples, technical triplicates, and paired CD4+ and CD8+ T-cell subsets that had been sorted. The cohort included some 66 subjects: about 15 with HAM/TSP, around 34 with multiple sclerosis, and around 20 healthy controls.

This clonotype appeared a few times. Its antigen remains unidentified. Base qualities are not at hand, and no much larger clone is one base apart. cDNA was synthesized by template-switch 5'RACE using a primer with a 10-nucleotide random unique molecular identifier that tagged each TCR transcript. Every sequencing run covered 15-18 subjects and yielded more than 170 million TCR-beta sequences. The RNeasy kit was used to extract total RNA. The KAPA Real-time Library Amplification kit was used to amplify TCR-beta VDJ regions with primers for the TCR constant region and the 5'RACE anchor. Sample indexes and Illumina adaptors were added in a first PCR, after which library yield was increased in a second PCR. The roughly 650 bp TCR product was size-selected on a 2% E-gel SizeSelection system after Ampure bead purification. Library quality was checked on a Bioanalyzer, concentration was measured with Qubit, and libraries were quantified with the Kapa Library Quantification kit before pooling. An Illumina HiSeq 2500 sequenced the libraries paired-end 2 x 150 bp. To increase sequence diversity, about 25-31% phiX was spiked into each library pool. On the authors' methods: Quality-filtered reads were processed with the UMI-based MiGEC pipeline, and over 75% of raw TCR sequences were removed by the MiGEC pipeline during error correction. IMGT germline references were used for aligning VDJ genes, and each clonotype was defined as a unique CDR3 amino acid sequence together with its V-J genes. Clonal expansion, Shannon diversity, and CDR3 relatedness (CalcPairwiseDistances, ClusterSamples) were evaluated with VDJtools, and phylogenetic trees were built with CLCbio workbench. Using coefficient-of-variation modelling across technical triplicates, the study counted a clone as expanded if it had at least 8 unique UMIs. The public reads were quality trimmed at Q25 with fastp and then assembled into clones with MiXCR by TCRdb, keeping productive beta chains. Each CDR3 protein appears once, grouped with its most common genes and DNA. These V and J calls are TCRdb output, not the study's own analysis. The sample table lists approximately 59,000 distinct CDR3 sequences, over 5% of them with a count of one. 5.6% of the sample is taken by the ten largest.

CDR1 and CDR2, per the germline V gene, are SGHNT and YENEEA. V lost 4 bases and J lost 3 bases; the stretch between them is 9 bases long. Including the terminal cysteine and phenylalanine, the CDR3 comprises 13 residues. The entry retains the CDR3 DNA only, 39 bases that are in frame from base 1. Unsorted PBMC libraries were generated from 2 million PBMCs stored in RNAlater at -80 °C until RNA extraction. The multiple sclerosis patients were enrolled in a US clinical protocol that used magnetic resonance imaging to evaluate disease progression. PBMCs were separated from peripheral blood using Ficoll-Hypaque density gradient centrifugation and then cryopreserved in liquid nitrogen. Results the study describes overall, beyond this receptor: Expanded clones from different subjects shared no identical CDR3 amino acid sequences, which suggests that TCR-beta repertoires were private in all groups. In a phylogenetic analysis, the repertoires of 18 out of 34 MS patients fell into a single cluster of related CDR3 sequences, pointing to a possible signature at the repertoire level. TCR clonal expansion was highest in HAM/TSP patients and lowest in MS patients, with MS patients falling below even healthy controls. No clinical or MRI features were associated with the MS cluster, and the authors said that larger cohorts are needed.

The receptor was isolated from a human donor with multiple sclerosis. The donor label of this sample is uncertain. This receptor chain uses TRBV11-3 and TRBJ1-1; too little of a D gene remains to name it. What was sequenced was PBMCs. The sequence in DNA is TGTGCCAGCAGCTGGAACCGGGACACTGAAGCTTTCTTT. Its protein is CASSWNRDTEAFF.